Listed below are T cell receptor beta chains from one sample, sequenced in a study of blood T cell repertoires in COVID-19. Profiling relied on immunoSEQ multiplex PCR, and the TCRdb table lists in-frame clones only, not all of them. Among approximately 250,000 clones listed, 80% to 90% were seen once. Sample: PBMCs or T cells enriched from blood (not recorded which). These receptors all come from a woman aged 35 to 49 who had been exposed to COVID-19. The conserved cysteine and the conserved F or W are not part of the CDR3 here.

CDR3: ASSQVWADRGRDSPLH; V: TRBV3-1/TRBV3-2; J: TRBJ1-6
CDR3: ASSRTSGGHNEQF; V: TRBV7-6; J: TRBJ2-1
CDR3: ASRAEGEGYGYT; V: TRBV27; J: TRBJ1-2
CDR3: ASSQGNRGEAF; V: TRBV3-1/TRBV3-2; J: TRBJ1-1
CDR3: ASSPPLRRGSGNQPQH; V: TRBV28; J: TRBJ1-5
CDR3: ATSASADTQY; V: TRBV15; J: TRBJ2-3
CDR3: ASSTAPGEGNLRIRY; V: TRBV5-6; J: TRBJ2-3
CDR3: ASSWTENTEAF; V: TRBV27; J: TRBJ1-1
CDR3: ASSRTSGGLSTDTQY; V: TRBV4-3; J: TRBJ2-3
CDR3: ASSGGSTEAF; V: TRBV5-1; J: TRBJ1-1
CDR3: ASSFPGTGGYGYT; V: TRBV28; J: TRBJ1-2
CDR3: ASGRDGGGYGYT; V: TRBV6-6; J: TRBJ1-2
CDR3: ASSPQWTGGRGGYT; V: TRBV7-3; J: TRBJ1-2
CDR3: ASSQDGAQILAKNIQY; V: TRBV3-1/TRBV3-2; J: TRBJ2-4
CDR3: ASSRGGLNNEQF; V: TRBV7-6; J: TRBJ2-1
CDR3: ASSKPGQGKETQY; V: TRBV4-1; J: TRBJ2-5
CDR3: ASSLGHTSTDTQY; V: TRBV5-1; J: TRBJ2-3
CDR3: ASSAYKREGGPEAF; V: TRBV9; J: TRBJ1-1
CDR3: ASSLGELGYT; V: TRBV28; J: TRBJ1-2
CDR3: ASRTSGSTDTQY; V: TRBV19; J: TRBJ2-3
CDR3: ASRVRDRGMNTEAF; V: TRBV19; J: TRBJ1-1
CDR3: ASSQYTYEQY; V: TRBV28; J: TRBJ2-7
CDR3: SVVFFTGEGYT; V: TRBV29-1; J: TRBJ1-2
CDR3: ASSRDSGGLWPQH; V: TRBV18; J: TRBJ1-5
CDR3: ASRPGQSYNSPLH; V: TRBV6-6; J: TRBJ1-6
CDR3: ASSKGYRGESNQPQH; V: TRBV4-2; J: TRBJ1-5
CDR3: ASRDPGQSAYGYT; V: TRBV27; J: TRBJ1-2
CDR3: ASMQGNNSPLH; V: TRBV28; J: TRBJ1-6
CDR3: ASSVDRGSPLH; V: TRBV7-3; J: TRBJ1-6
CDR3: ASSLGGAKNTEAF; V: TRBV7-3; J: TRBJ1-1